This T cell receptor beta chain was identified during a study of monozygotic twins with inflammatory bowel disease. An amount of 3500 ng of total RNA was used for each TCR library. Investigators made cDNA in eight separate reactions per sample. For each CDR3 protein, TCRdb gives one entry from its re-call of the 5' RACE reads, without DNA. The listing records approximately 400,000 distinct CDR3 sequences. Germline CDR1 SGHTA, CDR2 FQGNSA. The CDR3 sequence is 15 residues long. The source is a human donor with ulcerative colitis or Crohn's disease, or a healthy co-twin of an affected twin (not recorded which). The sample consisted of blood. V is TRBV7-2 and J is TRBJ1-1; the TCRdb call, TRBD1, lacks DNA for checking. The CDR3 loop is CASTSYGAVNTEAFF.